This T cell receptor (beta chain) was retrieved from a study of T cell responses to AZD1222 COVID-19 vaccine. Repertoires were generated with immunoSEQ multiplex PCR, while TCRdb's copy carries only in-frame clones and drops some. This sample has 160,000 or so clones, with just over 90% found just once. This specimen consisted of peripheral blood, obtained on day 0 of MenACWY control vaccination. The receptor's source is an adult in good health.

The CDR3 loop reads CASTPGLGNTGELFF. The CDR3 DNA reads TGTGCCAGCACCCCGGGACTAGGGAACACCGGGGAGCTGTTTTTT. The gene calls are TRBV7-3 and TRBJ2-2, with 8 bases identical to TRBD2. The germline V gene encodes CDR1 SGHTA and CDR2 FQGTGA. This CDR3 region has 15 residues. The junction had 5 bases not matched to a gene; V was cut back by 7 bases and J by 1 base.